This TCR beta chain was retrieved from a study of blood T cell repertoires in COVID-19. As for the study in general: Whether acute or convalescent, the COVID-19 samples came from the United States, Italy and Spain. Nucleic acid was either cDNA or gDNA, and it came from T cells, B-cell-depleted T cells, or PBMCs.

This CDR3 contains 15 residues. With V trimmed by 1 base and J by 3 bases, 1 base remained unmatched. Germline CDR1 and CDR2: SGHDN and FVKESK. As handled by the study authors: Quantification of nucleated cells was approximated via reference gene primer amplification. Method: immunoSEQ multiplex PCR; TCRdb's copy keeps in-frame clones and lacks some. V and J calls and clone size are those listed in that table; D and trimming were worked out from the DNA. The table shows around 200,000 clones, with about 83% occurring only once. The clonotype was recovered from a man in his forties or fifties with active or convalescent COVID-19. The sample taken for sequencing was peripheral blood. The V and J genes are TRBV14 and TRBJ1-1, with 11 bases lining up with TRBD1. CDR3 DNA sequence: TGTGCCAGCAGCCAAGTGGGACAGGGGGACACTGAAGCTTTCTTT. Amino acid sequence: CASSQVGQGDTEAFF.